This T cell receptor beta chain was found in a study of cytomegalovirus exposure and HLA in healthy donors. Broader study findings: The study designated 164 TCR beta chains cytomegalovirus-associated. For most TCR sequences rarity was the rule, although some public TCRs occurred in many donors.

The PCR was carried out with 60 Vbeta primers and 13 Jbeta primers. The method was immunoSEQ multiplex PCR; TCRdb's version includes in-frame clones alone and lacks a portion of them. The table has roughly 86,000 clones, 60% to 80% seen once. Worth noting for this clone: Its antigen is not identified.

The TCR was taken from a man in his sixties in good health and CMV-seronegative. Material: PBMCs.

CDR3 coding DNA: TGTGCCAGCAGTCGGACGAGGGACAATGAGCAGTTCTTC. It is translated as CASSRTRDNEQFF. The chain is built from TRBV2 and TRBJ2-1; D might be TRBD2 (5 bases). The germline V gene encodes CDR1 SNHLY and CDR2 FYNNEI. The CDR3 is 13 amino acids. Trimming left V 5 bases short and J 5 bases short, with 10 bases between.